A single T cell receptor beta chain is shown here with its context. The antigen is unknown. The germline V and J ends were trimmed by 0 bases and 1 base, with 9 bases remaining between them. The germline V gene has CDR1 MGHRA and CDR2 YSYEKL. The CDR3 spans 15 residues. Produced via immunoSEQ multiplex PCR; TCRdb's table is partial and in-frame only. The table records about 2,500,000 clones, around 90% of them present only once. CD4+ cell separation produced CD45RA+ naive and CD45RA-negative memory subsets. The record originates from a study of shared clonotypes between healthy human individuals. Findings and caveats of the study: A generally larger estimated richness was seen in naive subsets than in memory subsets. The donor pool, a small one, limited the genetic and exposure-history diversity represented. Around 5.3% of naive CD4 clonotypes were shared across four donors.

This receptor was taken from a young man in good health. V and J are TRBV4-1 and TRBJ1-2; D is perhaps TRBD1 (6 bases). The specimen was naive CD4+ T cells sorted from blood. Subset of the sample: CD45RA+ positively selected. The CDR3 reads CASSQDSRGNYGYTF. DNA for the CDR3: TGCGCCAGCAGCCAAGATTCCAGGGGTAACTATGGCTACACCTTC.